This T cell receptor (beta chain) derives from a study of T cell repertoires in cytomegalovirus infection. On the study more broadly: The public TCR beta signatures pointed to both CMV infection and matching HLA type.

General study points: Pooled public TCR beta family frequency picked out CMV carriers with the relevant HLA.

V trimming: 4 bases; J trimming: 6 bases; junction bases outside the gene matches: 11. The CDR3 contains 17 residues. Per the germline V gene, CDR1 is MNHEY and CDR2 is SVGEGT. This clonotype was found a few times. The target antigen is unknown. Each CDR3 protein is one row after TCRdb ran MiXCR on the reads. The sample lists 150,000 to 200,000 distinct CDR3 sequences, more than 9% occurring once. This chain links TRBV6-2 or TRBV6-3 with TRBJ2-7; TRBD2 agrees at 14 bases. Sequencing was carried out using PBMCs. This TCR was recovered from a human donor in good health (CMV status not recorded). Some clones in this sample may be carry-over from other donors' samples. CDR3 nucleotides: TGTGCCAGCAGTTTCGGACTAGCGGGAGGTCTTCGTTCCGAGCAGTACTTC. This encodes CASSFGLAGGLRSEQYF.